This TCR beta chain was sequenced during a study of siplizumab effects on memory and regulatory T cells. The protocol was immunoSEQ multiplex PCR, while the TCRdb copy is restricted to in-frame clones and leaves out a portion. The sample lists fewer than 11,000 clones, more than 45% occurring once. Responder and stimulator cells in the mixed lymphocyte reaction were cultured together for more than five days at 37°C. Trimming removed 1 base from V and 9 bases from J, with 16 bases in between. This CDR3 has 15 amino acids. Germline V gives CDR1 LNHDA, CDR2 SQIVND (reference sequence). This clone showed up just a few times. Its antigen remains unidentified.

V is TRBV19 and J is TRBJ1-5; D is undetermined. The receptor was derived from a human donor in good health; the cells came from an allogeneic mixed lymphocyte reaction. Sequenced material: CFSE-low (dividing) CD4+ T cells sorted from an allogeneic mixed lymphocyte reaction. The CDR3 DNA is TGTGCCAGTAGTATAGCGGCGAGTGGGAAGTGGCCCCAGCATTTT. Translating it yields CASSIAASGKWPQHF.